A selection of T cell receptor beta chains follows, all from one sample in a study of technical replicates of blood from a handful of donors. Only in-frame clones appear in the TCRdb table, and some are missing; sequencing was by immunoSEQ multiplex PCR. The sample contains about 88,000 clones, around 93% of which appear only once. The sample consisted of T cells isolated from PBMCs. Receptors were obtained from a human donor in good health. The CDR3 runs from the conserved cysteine through the conserved F or W.

TRBV19	TRBJ1-3	15	CASSLTQGSGNTIYF
TRBV10-2	TRBJ1-5	13	CASSDGVRQPQHF
TRBV19	TRBJ1-4	14	CASSIVTTNEKLFF
TRBV11-2	TRBJ1-4	12	CASSPVDEKLFF
TRBV9	TRBJ2-1	14	CASSLRYSYNEQFF
TRBV13	TRBJ2-3	17	CASSMAGQGTSTDTQYF
TRBV28	TRBJ2-7	16	CASSLGTSGGWGEQYF
TRBV7-9	TRBJ2-7	15	CASSLAMDRAYEQYF
TRBV9	TRBJ2-7	13	CASSAKTGTEQYF
TRBV5-6	TRBJ2-5	16	CASSPSVGEVSETQYF
TRBV28	TRBJ1-5	17	CASSLGQGGNSNQPQHF
TRBV4-1	TRBJ1-3	14	CASSDDRGGNTIYF
TRBV5-1	TRBJ2-5	14	CASSYTGRGETQYF
TRBV7-9	TRBJ2-1	18	CASSLATGMAGLANEQFF
TRBV30	TRBJ1-2	14	CAWTDPRQGYGYTF
TRBV7-9	TRBJ2-7	13	CASSWGQGYEQYF